The 5 T cell receptor beta chains in this list originate from one sample, sequenced in a study of PD-L1 blockade in urothelial cancer. Time point in this sample: pretreatment peripheral blood. Assay: immunoSEQ multiplex PCR; the TCRdb copy retains only in-frame clones and omits some. The repertoire consists of more than 75,000 clones, with about 83% occurring once and the leading ten covering roughly 2%. This specimen was PBMCs, taken around atezolizumab (anti-PD-L1) treatment. The receptors come from a man aged 60 to 69 with urothelial cancer.

The chain carries TRBV7-9 and TRBJ1-2, with 9 bases aligning to TRBD1. V lost 6 bases and J lost 4; bases outside the gene matches: 9. CDR1 SEHNR and CDR2 FQNEAQ come from the germline V gene (reference sequence). The CDR3 is made up of 15 amino acids. The CDR3 region is CASRPFTGGGYGYTF. The CDR3, as DNA: TGTGCCAGCAGACCCTTTACAGGGGGCGGCTATGGCTACACCTTC.

The V gene is TRBV4-3, the J gene TRBJ1-1, with D perhaps matching TRBD1 (5 bases). This CDR3 is built from 15 residues. Germline CDR1 and CDR2: LGHNA and YSLEER. Deletions cut 2 bases from V and 7 bases from J, with 17 bases between. CDR3 coding DNA: TGCGCCAGCAGCCAACCCGGGGGGGGGATGAATGAAGCTTTCTTT. This gives the protein CASSQPGGGMNEAFF.

The chain joins TRBV5-4 to TRBJ2-7, with D possibly being TRBD1 (6 bases). Germline V lookup: CDR1 SGHNT, CDR2 YYREEE (reference sequence). V lost 1 base and J lost 2, with 10 bases in between. The CDR3 length is 14 residues. The CDR3 reads CASSLLSGAYEQYF. The CDR3 nucleotides are TGTGCCAGCAGCTTGTTGTCAGGGGCCTACGAGCAGTACTTC.

The genes are TRBV9 and TRBJ2-1, with 8 bases identical to TRBD1. Germline V gene sequence: CDR1 SGDLS, CDR2 YYNGEE. V trimming: 5 bases; J trimming: 6 bases; junction bases outside the gene matches: 10. CDR3 length: 15 residues. This CDR3 reads CASSGEDRVGNEQFF. The CDR3 DNA reads as TGTGCCAGCAGTGGGGAGGACAGGGTGGGCAATGAGCAGTTCTTC.

The rearrangement links TRBV6-1 to TRBJ2-7; a possible D gene is TRBD1 (6 bases). The CDR3 extends over 14 amino acids. Germline V gene sequence: CDR1 MNHNS, CDR2 SASEGT. V shed 6 bases and J shed 0 bases, with 12 bases lying between them. DNA for the CDR3: TGTGCCAGCAGCTCCTCAGGGGACTCCTACGAGCAGTACTTC. Translating it yields CASSSSGDSYEQYF.